Listed below are T cell receptor beta chains from one sample, sequenced in a study of shared clonotypes between healthy human individuals. Libraries were prepared by immunoSEQ multiplex PCR; TCRdb keeps only in-frame clonotypes and omits some of them. Of 2 million to 3 million clones listed, roughly 93% are singletons. The sample comprised naive CD4+ T cells from PBMCs. The receptors were sampled from a man between 18 and 29 years old in good health. Some clones in this sample may be carry-over from other donors' samples. Both conserved end residues are part of each CDR3. The D gene is left open where the match is weak. Size values are once, few and many counts, or a class for expanded clones, and some rows have none.

TRBJ2-1 NA TRBV5-1 NA TGCGCCAGCAGCTTGGTCGTTGGAAACTACAATGAGCAGTTCTTC CASSLVVGNYNEQFF
TRBJ1-2 TRBD1 TRBV28 NA TGTGCCAGCAGTTTCACAGGGGGCAATTATGGCTACACCTTC CASSFTGGNYGYTF
TRBJ2-1 TRBD1 TRBV5-1 NA TGCGCCAGCAGCCCAGGGGGCGCGAATTGGAATGAGCAGTTCTTC CASSPGGANWNEQFF
TRBJ2-5 NA TRBV5-1 few TGCGCCAGCAGCCGCGATGGGGGGGGCGCGATGTACCAAGAGACCCAGTACTTC CASSRDGGGAMYQETQYF
TRBJ2-7 NA TRBV18 NA TGTGCCAGCTCACCAGGGGCCGGCAGGGACGGGGCTTACGAGCAGTACTTC CASSPGAGRDGAYEQYF
TRBJ2-7 TRBD2 TRBV30 NA TGTGCCTGGAGTCCCCGACTAGCGGGACGATACGAGCAGTACTTC CAWSPRLAGRYEQYF
TRBJ2-7 TRBD1 TRBV30 NA TGTGCCTGGGACAGGCGACAGGGAGCCGAGCAGTACTTC CAWDRRQGAEQYF
TRBJ1-1 NA TRBV6-6 NA TGTGCCAGCAGTTGGGGGCGGGCGGTAGCTTTCTTT CASSWGRAVAFF
TRBJ2-1 TRBD2 TRBV9 NA TGTGCCAGCAGCGCGGGACTAGCGGGAGGGCATGAGCAGTTCTTC CASSAGLAGGHEQFF
TRBJ2-7 NA TRBV20-1 NA TGCAGTGGTCTCCTGTACGAGCAGTACTTC CSGLLYEQYF
TRBJ2-1 NA TRBV7-3 NA TGTGCCAGCAGCTTCGGTAGCGGCACTGAGCAGTTCTTC CASSFGSGTEQFF
TRBJ1-2 TRBD1 TRBV27 once TGTGCCAGCAAAAGACAGGGGAACTATGGCTACACCTTC CASKRQGNYGYTF
TRBJ2-1 TRBD2 TRBV5-1 NA TGCGCCAGCAGCAACCGAAGACTAGCGAGCAACAATGAGCAGTTCTTC CASSNRRLASNNEQFF
TRBJ1-2 NA TRBV11-2 NA TGTGCCGTCAGGGGTCCCAACTATGGCTACACCTTC CAVRGPNYGYTF
TRBJ2-7 NA TRBV9 NA TGTGCCAGCAGCGTAGGTTGTCTGTACTTC CASSVGCLYF
TRBJ1-4 TRBD1 TRBV4-3 NA TGCGCCAGCAGCCAGGAAGGGACAGGAGCGCTGTTTTTT CASSQEGTGALFF
TRBJ2-7 NA TRBV7-9 NA TGTGCCAGCAGCTCCGGGCAGGGGCAATGGGACGAGCAGTACTTC CASSSGQGQWDEQYF
TRBJ1-1 NA TRBV14 NA TGTGCCAGCAGTCAAACACAGGGAGGAGGGACTGAAGCTTTCTTT CASSQTQGGGTEAFF
TRBJ2-3 TRBD1 TRBV11-1 NA TGTGCCAGCAAGAAGACAGGGGACCCCCCAGATACGCAGTATTTT CASKKTGDPPDTQYF
TRBJ2-3 TRBD1 TRBV10-1 NA TGCGCCAGCAGTGGGGACAGGGGGCACCATACGCAGTATTTT CASSGDRGHHTQYF
TRBJ2-7 NA TRBV9 NA TGTGCCAGCAGCGTAGCCCCCCAGCTTCTCTACGAGCAGTACTTC CASSVAPQLLYEQYF
TRBJ2-4 NA TRBV5-1 NA TGCGCCAGCAGCTTGGCCGGCGCCTCCCAAGACAGCCCGGCTATAGCCAAAAACATTCAGTACTTC CASSLAGASQDSPAIAKNIQYF
TRBJ2-7 TRBD2 TRBV19 once TGTGCCAGTAGTACTATCCGGGCTAGCGGGAGGGCCCACGAGCAGTACTTC CASSTIRASGRAHEQYF
TRBJ1-1 NA TRBV9 NA TGTGCCAGCAGCGTAGGGGCAGGGAGGAACACTGAAGCTTTCTTT CASSVGAGRNTEAFF
TRBJ1-2 NA TRBV5-5 NA TGTGCCAGCAGCTTGGACGACCTAGGCTACACCTTC CASSLDDLGYTF
TRBJ1-5 TRBD1 TRBV5-5 NA TGTGCCAGCAGCCCAGGACAGGGAGGGCAGCCCCAGCATTTT CASSPGQGGQPQHF
TRBJ2-7 TRBD2 TRBV6-5 NA TGTGCCAGCAGCCATAGCGGGCACAGCTCCTACGAGCAGTACTTC CASSHSGHSSYEQYF
TRBJ2-7 TRBD2 TRBV18 NA TGTGCCAGCTCACCACTTTCTAGCGGGTCCCTCGACTTC CASSPLSSGSLDF
TRBJ1-6 NA TRBV7-7 NA TGTGCCAGCAACAAATACGGGGGGGTAGAAAATTCACCCCTCCACTTT CASNKYGGVENSPLHF
TRBJ2-1 NA TRBV5-1 NA TGCGCCAGCAGCTTCAGCGCCCCGATCGATGAGCAGTTCTTC CASSFSAPIDEQFF
TRBJ2-1 NA TRBV7-3 once TGTGCCAGCAGCTTAAATGCACCGAGCTCCTACAATGAGCAGTTCTTC CASSLNAPSSYNEQFF
TRBJ1-2 NA TRBV10-3 NA TGTGCCATCAGTGAGTGGGTTGGCTATGGCTACACCTTC CAISEWVGYGYTF
TRBJ2-3 TRBD1 TRBV28 NA TGTGCCAGCAGTACACCAACAGGGGTAGATACGCAGTATTTT CASSTPTGVDTQYF
TRBJ2-5 NA TRBV7-8 NA TGTGCCAGCAGCTTGAACAGGGTACTAGAGACCCAGTACTTC CASSLNRVLETQYF
TRBJ1-1 TRBD1 TRBV27 once TGTGCCAGCAGACGACAGGGAGGCACTGAAGCTTTCTTT CASRRQGGTEAFF
TRBJ2-7 NA TRBV11-3 NA TGTGCCAGCAGCATAGGGACTTCCAGCGAGCAGTACTTC CASSIGTSSEQYF
TRBJ2-5 NA TRBV27 NA TGTGCCAGCAGTTACCGGGACTCCCTCCGAGAGACCCAGTACTTC CASSYRDSLRETQYF
TRBJ2-7 NA TRBV27 NA TGTGCCAGCAGTTTTCACGCGGCAGGGTCCTACGAGCAGTACTTC CASSFHAAGSYEQYF
TRBJ2-2 TRBD2 TRBV11-3 once TGTGCCAGCAGCTTAGGACTAGCGGGTACCGGGGAGCTGTTTTTT CASSLGLAGTGELFF
TRBJ1-1 NA TRBV15 NA TGTGCCACCAGCAGAGCTGTCCGCTCGGACACTGAAGCTTTCTTT CATSRAVRSDTEAFF
TRBJ2-7 NA TRBV28 NA TGTGCCAGCAGTTCGAAGGGGGGAAGGCAGTACTTC CASSSKGGRQYF
TRBJ2-4 TRBD1 TRBV19 NA TGTGCCAGTAGTCCTAGGGGACAGTTAAACATTCAGTACTTC CASSPRGQLNIQYF
TRBJ2-3 NA TRBV14 NA TGTGCCAGCAGCCATCTCTCTAGGGGGAGCACAGATACGCAGTATTTT CASSHLSRGSTDTQYF
TRBJ2-5 NA TRBV7-9 NA TGTGCCAGCAGCTCCCGGTTTTCTGAGACCCAGTACTTC CASSSRFSETQYF
TRBJ1-2 NA TRBV7-9 NA TGTGCCAGCACCCCTTCCCCCCCGAGGCATGGCTACACCTTC CASTPSPPRHGYTF
TRBJ2-7 NA TRBV27 NA TGTGCCAGCAGTTTGTTCGGGCAGGGAACCTACGAGCAGTACTTC CASSLFGQGTYEQYF